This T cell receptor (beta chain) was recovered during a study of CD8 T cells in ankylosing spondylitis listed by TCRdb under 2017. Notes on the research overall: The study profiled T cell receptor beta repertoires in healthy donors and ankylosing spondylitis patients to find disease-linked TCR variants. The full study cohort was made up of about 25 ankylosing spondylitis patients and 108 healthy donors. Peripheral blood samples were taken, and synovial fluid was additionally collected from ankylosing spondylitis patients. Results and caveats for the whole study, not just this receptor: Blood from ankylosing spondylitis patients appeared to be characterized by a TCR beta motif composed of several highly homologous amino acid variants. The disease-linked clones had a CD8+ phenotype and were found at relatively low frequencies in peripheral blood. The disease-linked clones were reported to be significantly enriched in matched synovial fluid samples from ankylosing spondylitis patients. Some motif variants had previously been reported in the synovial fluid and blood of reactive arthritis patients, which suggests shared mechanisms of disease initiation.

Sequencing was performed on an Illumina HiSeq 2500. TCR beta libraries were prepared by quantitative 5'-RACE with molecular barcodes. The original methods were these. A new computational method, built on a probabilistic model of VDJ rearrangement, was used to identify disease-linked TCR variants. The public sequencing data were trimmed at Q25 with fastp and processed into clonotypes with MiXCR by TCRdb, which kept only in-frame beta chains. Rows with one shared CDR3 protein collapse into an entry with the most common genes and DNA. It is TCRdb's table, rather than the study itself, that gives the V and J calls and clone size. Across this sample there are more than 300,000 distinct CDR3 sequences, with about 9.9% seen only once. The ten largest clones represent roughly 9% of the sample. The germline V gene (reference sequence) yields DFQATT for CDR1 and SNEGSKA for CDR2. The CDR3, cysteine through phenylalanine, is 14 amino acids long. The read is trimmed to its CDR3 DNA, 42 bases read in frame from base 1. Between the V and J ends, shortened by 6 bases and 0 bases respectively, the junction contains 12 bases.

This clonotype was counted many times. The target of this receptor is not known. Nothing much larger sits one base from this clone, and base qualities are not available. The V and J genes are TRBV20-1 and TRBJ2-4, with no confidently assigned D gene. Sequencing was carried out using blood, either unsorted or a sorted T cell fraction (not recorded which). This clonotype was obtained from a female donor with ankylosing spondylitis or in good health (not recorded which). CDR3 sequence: CSAIDPIAKNIQYF. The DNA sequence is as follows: TGCAGTGCCATTGACCCGATAGCCAAAAACATTCAGTACTTC.